What follows is one T cell receptor beta chain and its context. In the study's own analysis: Amplification of reference gene primers provided the estimated nucleated cell counts. Using immunoSEQ multiplex PCR, the repertoire was profiled, and TCRdb retains in-frame clones only, with some absent. That table gives V, J and clone size, and the DNA gave D and trimming. The table shows around 170,000 clones, with 88% occurring only once. The data originate from a study of blood T cell repertoires in COVID-19. About the research overall: Samples representing acute and convalescent COVID-19 were sourced from the United States, Italy and Spain.

Germline-derived CDR1 and CDR2 are SNHLY and FYNNEI. V gave up 8 bases and J gave up 1 base, with 8 bases separating them. This CDR3 has 12 amino acids. Among Cohort 3 donors, those recovered had two negative PCRs, clearance, or symptom resolution. The sequenced sample consisted of PBMCs or T cells enriched from blood (not recorded which). The gene calls are TRBV2 and TRBJ1-1; D is ambiguous. The sequence came from a woman aged 18-35 years who had recovered from COVID-19. CDR3 in amino acids: CASDRENTEAFF. The DNA for the CDR3 is TGTGCCAGCGACCGGGAGAACACTGAAGCTTTCTTT. Full variable domain (remainder filled in from reference TRBV2 and TRBJ1-1): EPEVTQTPSHQVTQMGQEVILRCVPISNHLYFYWYRQILGQKVEFLVSFYNNEISEKSEIFDDQFSVERPDGSNFTLKIRSTKLEDSAMYFCASDRENTEAFFGQGTRLTVV.